This passage covers 14 T cell receptor beta chains from one sample sequenced in a study of blood T cell repertoires in COVID-19. Clones were read by immunoSEQ multiplex PCR, and TCRdb kept only the in-frame ones, dropping some. The sample consists of fewer than 250,000 clones, around 86% of them appearing once. Input material: peripheral blood. These TCRs come from a man between 60 and 70 years old with acute or convalescent COVID-19.

V and J are TRBV25-1 and TRBJ1-3; TRBD1 matches at 8 bases. CDR1 and CDR2 from the germline V gene are MGHDK and SYGVNS. V lost 6 bases and J lost 8; bases outside the gene matches: 15. CDR3 length equals 16 residues. The chain's CDR3 is CASSPSDRAPVYTIYF. CDR3 DNA sequence: TGTGCCAGCAGCCCTTCGGACAGGGCCCCCGTATACACCATATATTTT.

The chain joins TRBV6-1 to TRBJ2-7; no firm D call. With 4 bases removed from V and 0 bases from J, the gap between germline ends came to 16 bases. CDR3 size: 16 residues. Germline V gene sequence: CDR1 MNHNS, CDR2 SASEGT. The CDR3 region is CASSVDGQVSSYEQYF. The CDR3 DNA reads TGTGCCAGCAGTGTTGATGGGCAGGTGAGCTCCTACGAGCAGTACTTC.

The rearrangement links TRBV3-1 (or the pseudogene TRBV3-2) to TRBJ2-2; tentatively, D is TRBD2 (6 bases). Germline CDR1 and CDR2: LGHDT and YNNKEL (reference sequence). The CDR3 is 16 amino acids. Trimming shortened V by 1 base and J by 4 bases, and 13 bases separated the two germline ends. As DNA, the CDR3 is TGTGCCAGCAGCCAAGGGGTAGCGGAAACCACCGGGGAGCTGTTTTTT. Translation gives CASSQGVAETTGELFF.

In this sample, this clone turned up once. V gene TRBV18 combines with J gene TRBJ2-7; possible D gene TRBD1, 5 bases. V lost 6 bases and J 0 bases, leaving 15 bases between the germline ends. Germline values: CDR1 KGHSH, CDR2 LQKENI. The CDR3 has 15 amino acids. The CDR3 here is CASSPTGASSYEQYF. The CDR3 DNA reads as TGTGCCAGCTCCCCCACAGGCGCTAGCTCCTACGAGCAGTACTTC. The full variable domain, in which reference TRBV18 and TRBJ2-7 provide the parts outside the CDR3, is NAGVMQNPRHLVRRRGQEARLRCSPMKGHSHVYWYRQLPEEGLKFMVYLQKENIIDESGMPKERFSAEFPKEGPSILRIQQVVRGDSAAYFCASSPTGASSYEQYFGPGTRLTVT.

This clone was seen once. The chain combines TRBV6-2 or TRBV6-3 with TRBJ1-1; 7 positions agree with TRBD1. Trimming took 2 bases from V and 2 from J; bases not matched to a gene: 14. Germline CDR1 is MNHEY and CDR2 is SVGEGT. This CDR3 has 18 amino acids. For the CDR3, the DNA is TGTGCCAGCAGTTACCGGATGAGGGGGCTGGGTAGTAACACTGAAGCTTTCTTT. Translation: CASSYRMRGLGSNTEAFF.

The gene calls are TRBV27 and TRBJ1-6; 7 nucleotides line up with TRBD1. Germline CDR1 is MNHEY and CDR2 is SMNVEV (reference sequence). The trim removed 5 bases at V and 14 bases at J, leaving 21 bases unmatched. This CDR3 is 17 amino acids long. This CDR3 reads CASSPRGLGTVYWALHF. In nucleotides, the CDR3 is TGTGCCAGCAGTCCTAGGGGGCTAGGGACAGTGTATTGGGCCCTCCACTTT.

This clone came up a few times. The rearrangement links TRBV18 to TRBJ1-1; 10 positions match TRBD1. The V segment lost 2 bases and the J segment 5 bases; nucleotides outside the gene matches: 5. This CDR3 has 15 amino acids. Germline V gene lookup returns CDR1 KGHSH and CDR2 LQKENI. CDR3 DNA: TGTGCCAGCTCACCATCGGGACAGGGGATTACTGAAGCTTTCTTT. Protein sequence: CASSPSGQGITEAFF.

This chain joins TRBV19 and TRBJ2-7; 8 positions agree with TRBD2. Trimming cost V 7 bases and J 2 bases; bases outside gene matches: 7. Germline V gene data show CDR1 as LNHDA and CDR2 as SQIVND (reference sequence). CDR3 length: 14 residues. CDR3 DNA sequence: TGTGCCAGTAAGGAAGCGGGGGCCCCCTACGAGCAGTACTTC. Amino acids: CASKEAGAPYEQYF.

V gene TRBV5-5 combines with J gene TRBJ1-2, with 7 bases lining up with TRBD1. CDR1 and CDR2 from the germline V gene are SGHKS and YYEKEE (reference sequence). CDR3 length equals 16 residues. The ends lost 4 bases at V and 2 bases at J; junction bases unmatched: 11. CDR3 sequence: CASSPKRDRLNYGYTF. The CDR3, as DNA: TGTGCCAGCAGCCCAAAACGGGACAGACTAAACTATGGCTACACCTTC. Supplemented by reference TRBV5-5 and TRBJ1-2, the full variable domain reads DAGVTQSPTHLIKTRGQQVTLRCSPISGHKSVSWYQQVLGQGPQFIFQYYEKEERGRGNFPDRFSARQFPNYSSELNVNALLLGDSALYLCASSPKRDRLNYGYTFGSGTRLTVV.

The genes are TRBV27 and TRBJ2-1, with 9 bases aligning to TRBD1. The V segment lost 4 bases and the J segment 6 bases; nucleotides outside the gene matches: 4. The CDR3 length is 14 residues. In germline, CDR1 is MNHEY, CDR2 SMNVEV (reference sequence). The CDR3 here is CASSWDRVINEQFF. CDR3 sequence (DNA): TGTGCCAGCAGTTGGGACAGGGTAATCAATGAGCAGTTCTTC.

V gene TRBV5-5 combines with J gene TRBJ2-3; 9 nucleotides match TRBD1. J lost 6 bases, V lost 0 bases, and 5 bases had no gene match. The CDR3 loop spans 15 amino acids. CDR1 is SGHKS, CDR2 YYEKEE, per germline (reference sequence). The CDR3 nucleotides read TGTGCCAGCAGCTTGGAGACAGGGGGGGCCGATACGCAGTATTTT. Translating gives CASSLETGGADTQYF.

This clone showed up just a few times. The genes are TRBV7-2 and TRBJ1-2; no clear D. The V gene lost 1 base and the J gene lost 4 bases, with 7 bases spanning the gap. The CDR3 has 13 residues. Germline CDR1 SGHTA, CDR2 FQGNSA. CDR3 coding DNA: TGTGCCAGCAGCTTAGGGGCCCTCTATGGCTACACCTTC. Translated, it gives CASSLGALYGYTF.

The J gene is TRBJ2-2, the V gene TRBV24-1, with 8 bases aligning to TRBD1. The CDR3 consists of 17 residues. Germline lookup yields CDR1 KGHDR and CDR2 SFDVKD. V shed 3 bases, J shed 5 bases, and the junction held 10 bases outside the gene matches. The CDR3 sequence: CATSDERRTGRTGELFF. CDR3 coding DNA: TGTGCCACCAGTGATGAGCGTAGGACAGGGAGGACCGGGGAGCTGTTTTTT.

The chain uses TRBV24-1 and TRBJ1-1; TRBD1 is a possible D gene (6 bases). Trimming took off 3 bases at V and 1 base at J, with 14 bases between the two ends. This CDR3 has 16 residues. Germline V gives CDR1 KGHDR, CDR2 SFDVKD. The CDR3 region is CATSDTKTGSNTEAFF. CDR3 sequence (DNA): TGTGCCACCAGTGATACCAAAACAGGGTCGAACACTGAAGCTTTCTTT.